This T cell receptor beta chain was identified during a study of blood T cell repertoires in COVID-19. Study-wide background: Samples taken during acute and convalescent COVID-19 were collected in the United States, Italy and Spain.

Trimming took off 2 bases at V and 3 bases at J, with 13 bases between the two ends. The CDR3 runs to 16 residues. Germline V gives CDR1 MDHEN, CDR2 SYDVKM. In the source study's methods: Estimation of nucleated cell counts relied on the amplification of reference gene primers. Libraries were prepared by immunoSEQ multiplex PCR; TCRdb keeps only in-frame clonotypes and omits some of them. V and J calls and clone size are those listed in that table; D and trimming were worked out from the DNA. The table records roughly 80,000 clones, about 89% of them present only once. Sequences were obtained from peripheral blood. This sequence joins TRBV28 and TRBJ1-4; a weak D match, TRBD1 (6 bases). The TCR sequence derives from a man aged 45-65 years with COVID-19, enrolled during active disease. CDR3 region: CASSLLPQGPNEKLFF. Written as DNA, the CDR3 is TGTGCCAGCAGTTTACTGCCACAGGGCCCTAATGAAAAACTGTTTTTT. The whole variable domain, remainder taken from reference TRBV28 and TRBJ1-4, is DVKVTQSSRYLVKRTGEKVFLECVQDMDHENMFWYRQDPGLGLRLIYFSYDVKMKEKGDIPEGYSVSREKKERFSLILESASTNQTSMYLCASSLLPQGPNEKLFFGSGTQLSVL.